The rows below give T cell receptor beta chains drawn from one sample of a study of CD8 T cells in Susac syndrome. Each CDR3 protein gets one entry after TCRdb re-called the immunoSEQ multiplex PCR reads with MiXCR. The data contain roughly 130,000 distinct CDR3 sequences, over 90% of them seen just once; the ten biggest clones take up more than 0.095%. The sequenced material came from CD4+ T cells from PBMCs. All receptors derive from a human donor in good health. The CDR3 runs from the conserved cysteine through the conserved F or W. Each record gives: clone size, D gene, J gene, V gene, CDR3 protein, CDR3 DNA. A D gene is named only where the DNA matches it firmly. Clone size is not always given. Where it is, it says once, few, many or a class for expanded clones.

>NA|NA|TRBJ2-1|TRBV7-9
CASSSTLGGRLMEEQFF
TGTGCCAGCAGCTCCACGTTAGGCGGGCGCCTTATGGAGGAGCAGTTCTTC
>NA|NA|TRBJ1-4|TRBV12-3/TRBV12-4
CASSLVNKLFF
TGTGCCAGCAGTTTGGTTAACAAACTGTTTTTT
>NA|NA|TRBJ2-3|TRBV4-1
CASSQPGQNARNTQYF
TGCGCCAGCAGCCAACCCGGCCAGAACGCCCGAAATACGCAGTATTTT
>NA|NA|TRBJ2-7|TRBV6-2/TRBV6-3
CASSSVLPPAYEQYF
TGTGCCAGCAGTTCGGTGTTACCCCCTGCCTACGAGCAGTACTTC
>NA|NA|TRBJ2-7|TRBV27
CASSLGTLRNEQYF
TGTGCCAGCAGTTTGGGGACTCTCCGGAACGAGCAGTACTTC
>NA|NA|TRBJ2-7|TRBV29-1
CSVYYGPSYEQYF
TGCAGCGTTTATTATGGGCCATCCTACGAGCAGTACTTC
>NA|NA|TRBJ2-2|TRBV18
CASSPPNPHRAGELFF
TGTGCCAGCTCACCACCGAACCCCCATCGAGCCGGGGAGCTGTTTTTT
>NA|TRBD1|TRBJ1-5|TRBV2
CASTGQGQQPQHF
TGTGCCAGCACCGGACAGGGGCAACAGCCCCAGCATTTT
>NA|NA|TRBJ2-7|TRBV28
CASYGPGHPGSYEQYF
TGTGCCAGCTACGGGCCGGGACATCCGGGCTCCTACGAGCAGTACTTC
>NA|NA|TRBJ1-4|TRBV5-1
CASRDGTVTNEKLFF
TGCGCCAGCAGGGACGGGACGGTAACTAATGAAAAACTGTTTTTT
>NA|NA|TRBJ2-7|TRBV29-1
CSVSRSYGYEQYF
TGCAGCGTGAGCAGGAGTTACGGCTACGAGCAGTACTTC
>NA|TRBD1|TRBJ2-2|TRBV12-3/TRBV12-4
CASSRDRGSGELFF
TGTGCCAGCAGCCGGGACAGGGGTTCTGGGGAGCTGTTTTTT
>NA|TRBD2|TRBJ2-5|TRBV4-1
CASSQQGILAALYQETQYF
TGCGCCAGCAGCCAACAAGGGATACTAGCGGCGTTGTACCAAGAGACCCAGTACTTC
>NA|NA|TRBJ2-3|TRBV4-2
CASSQEPAEHTDTQYF
TGTGCCAGCAGCCAAGAGCCGGCGGAACACACAGATACGCAGTATTTT
>NA|NA|TRBJ2-1|TRBV19
CASSIDMSTFRNEQFF
TGTGCCAGTAGTATAGATATGAGCACTTTTAGGAATGAGCAGTTCTTC
>NA|TRBD1|TRBJ1-2|TRBV15
CATSRGRGDGYTF
TGTGCCACCAGCAGAGGCAGGGGGGACGGCTACACCTTC
>NA|NA|TRBJ2-2|TRBV6-6
CASSYFRRTNTGELFF
TGTGCCAGCAGTTACTTCAGGAGGACGAACACCGGGGAGCTGTTTTTT
>NA|NA|TRBJ2-6|TRBV7-9
CASSPPSAGANVLTF
TGTGCCAGCAGCCCCCCGAGCGCGGGGGCCAACGTCCTGACTTTC
>NA|TRBD1|TRBJ2-7|TRBV28
CASSLQGALPEQYF
TGTGCCAGCAGTTTGCAGGGGGCGCTTCCCGAGCAGTACTTC
>NA|NA|TRBJ2-5|TRBV5-1
CASSLAQGSGETQYF
TGCGCCAGCAGCTTGGCCCAGGGCTCGGGAGAGACCCAGTACTTC
>NA|NA|TRBJ1-2|TRBV5-1
CASSWRGDKDYGYTF
TGCGCCAGCAGCTGGAGGGGAGATAAGGACTATGGCTACACCTTC
>NA|NA|TRBJ2-2|TRBV18
CASSPPPNSGELFF
TGTGCCAGCTCACCACCGCCAAACAGCGGGGAGCTGTTTTTT
>NA|NA|TRBJ1-2|TRBV28
CASSWRTYGYTF
TGTGCCAGCAGTTGGAGGACCTATGGCTACACCTTC
>NA|NA|TRBJ2-1|TRBV29-1
CSTWDNSYNEQFF
TGCAGCACTTGGGATAACTCCTACAATGAGCAGTTCTTC
>NA|NA|TRBJ1-2|TRBV20-1
CSARDKGVKGYTF
TGCAGTGCTAGAGATAAGGGGGTGAAGGGCTACACCTTC
>NA|NA|TRBJ2-3|TRBV7-2
CASSLVAGSTDTQYF
TGTGCCAGCAGCTTAGTGGCGGGATCCACAGATACGCAGTATTTT
>NA|TRBD1|TRBJ2-4|TRBV5-1
CATSGTGTGIQYF
TGCGCCACCTCCGGGACAGGGACGGGCATTCAGTACTTC
>NA|TRBD2|TRBJ2-7|TRBV28
CASSLLSSGSYEQYF
TGTGCCAGCAGTTTATTGTCTAGCGGTTCCTACGAGCAGTACTTC
>NA|TRBD2|TRBJ2-2|TRBV5-6
CASSFLAGGMDGELFF
TGTGCCAGCAGCTTCCTAGCGGGAGGAATGGACGGGGAGCTGTTTTTT
>NA|NA|TRBJ2-4|TRBV6-6
CASSLSSVENIQYF
TGTGCCAGCAGTTTATCCAGCGTCGAAAACATTCAGTACTTC
>NA|TRBD1|TRBJ2-1|TRBV29-1
CSGGTGGIVDEQFF
TGCAGCGGCGGGACAGGGGGTATCGTCGATGAGCAGTTCTTC
>NA|TRBD2|TRBJ2-5|TRBV29-1
CSVGASGLAGVETQYF
TGCAGCGTTGGGGCCTCGGGGCTAGCGGGAGTCGAGACCCAGTACTTC
>NA|TRBD1|TRBJ2-2|TRBV20-1
CSAQFRRQGDDTGELFF
TGCAGTGCTCAATTCAGGCGGCAGGGGGATGACACCGGGGAGCTGTTTTTT
>NA|TRBD1|TRBJ1-5|TRBV7-9
CASSLAGGTGNQPQHF
TGTGCCAGCAGCTTAGCAGGGGGCACGGGCAATCAGCCCCAGCATTTT
>NA|TRBD1|TRBJ1-2|TRBV5-4
CASSLTGEYGYTF
TGTGCCAGCAGCCTGACAGGGGAGTATGGCTACACCTTC
>NA|NA|TRBJ1-5|TRBV29-1
CSVGSGNQPQHF
TGCAGCGTCGGATCAGGGAACCAGCCCCAGCATTTT
>NA|NA|TRBJ2-5|TRBV3-1
CASSTRQRQETQYF
TGTGCCAGCAGCACCCGACAGCGCCAAGAGACCCAGTACTTC
>NA|NA|TRBJ2-1|TRBV2
CASSPRDVGYNEQFF
TGTGCCAGCAGCCCGCGGGACGTCGGGTACAATGAGCAGTTCTTC
>NA|NA|TRBJ2-2|TRBV5-1
CASSLARVGTGELFF
TGCGCCAGCAGCTTGGCCAGAGTCGGCACCGGGGAGCTGTTTTTT
>NA|TRBD2|TRBJ2-1|TRBV5-1
CASSLGGTSGYNEQFF
TGCGCCAGCAGCTTGGGCGGGACTAGCGGGTACAATGAGCAGTTCTTC
>NA|TRBD2|TRBJ2-1|TRBV20-1
CSAATREGWDNEQFF
TGCAGTGCTGCCACACGGGAGGGTTGGGACAATGAGCAGTTCTTC
>NA|NA|TRBJ2-7|TRBV4-1
CASSQGEQGPYEQYF
TGCGCCAGCAGCCAAGGGGAGCAGGGCCCCTACGAGCAGTACTTC
>NA|NA|TRBJ1-1|TRBV3-1
CASSQSAPDEAFF
TGTGCCAGCAGCCAATCCGCCCCCGATGAAGCTTTCTTT
>once|NA|TRBJ1-2|TRBV29-1
CSVGSPNYGYTF
TGCAGCGTTGGGTCGCCGAACTATGGCTACACCTTC
>NA|NA|TRBJ1-1|TRBV6-6
CASSYGGENTEAFF
TGTGCCAGCAGTTACGGCGGGGAGAACACTGAAGCTTTCTTT
>NA|TRBD2|TRBJ2-1|TRBV20-1
CSASSRSGSSYNEQFF
TGCAGTGCTAGCTCCCGAAGCGGGAGCTCCTACAATGAGCAGTTCTTC
>NA|NA|TRBJ1-1|TRBV11-2
CASSSGPRVNTEAFF
TGTGCCAGCAGCTCCGGCCCCAGGGTGAACACTGAAGCTTTCTTT
>NA|TRBD1|TRBJ2-7|TRBV29-1
CSVDGTAGEQYF
TGCAGCGTTGATGGGACAGCCGGGGAGCAGTACTTC
>NA|TRBD1|TRBJ2-5|TRBV12-3/TRBV12-4
CASGGTGPGETQYF
TGTGCCAGCGGGGGGACAGGGCCGGGCGAGACCCAGTACTTC
>NA|NA|TRBJ2-1|TRBV6-1
CASRWALYNEQFF
TGTGCCAGCAGATGGGCTCTCTACAATGAGCAGTTCTTC
>NA|TRBD1|TRBJ2-7|TRBV5-1
CASSHGQVSGEQYF
TGCGCCAGCAGCCACGGACAGGTCTCGGGCGAGCAGTACTTC
>NA|TRBD2|TRBJ2-7|TRBV12-3/TRBV12-4
CASSLRNSWGGFSYEQYF
TGTGCCAGCAGTTTAAGGAACTCTTGGGGAGGGTTTTCCTACGAGCAGTACTTC
>once|NA|TRBJ1-5|TRBV28
CASTQLNQPQHF
TGTGCCAGCACCCAACTTAATCAGCCCCAGCATTTT
>NA|NA|TRBJ1-5|TRBV19
CASSLGAANQPQHF
TGTGCCAGTAGTCTGGGGGCTGCCAATCAGCCCCAGCATTTT
>NA|TRBD1|TRBJ1-4|TRBV5-1
CASQPRTGGREKLFF
TGCGCCAGCCAACCAAGGACAGGGGGGCGTGAAAAACTGTTTTTT
>once|NA|TRBJ2-4|TRBV7-8
CASSFLRVAKNIQYF
TGTGCCAGCAGCTTTTTACGCGTAGCCAAAAACATTCAGTACTTC